This T cell receptor (beta chain) was captured by sequencing in a study of identical twins. Looked up from germline, CDR1 is LGHDT and CDR2 is YNNKEL (reference sequence). The CDR3 runs to 16 residues. The ends were cut back, 0 bases at V and 7 bases at J, with 13 bases in the middle. TCRdb used MiXCR to reprocess the 5' RACE reads, holding one entry per CDR3 protein. The sample yields roughly 290,000 distinct CDR3 sequences, roughly 8.6% seen once. The sample holds many counts of this clonotype. The sample also formed part of further work on yellow fever vaccine responses in identical twins.

The rearrangement uses TRBV3-1 and TRBJ1-6, with D perhaps TRBD1 (5 bases). Sequencing was performed on memory (CD45RO+) T cells sorted from blood. The receptor was isolated from a woman in her late teens or twenties in good health. This CDR3 is CASSQDSGRTNSPLHF. CDR3 in DNA: TGTGCCAGCAGCCAAGATTCAGGGCGGACGAATTCACCCCTCCACTTT. The variable domain in full, with the rest retrieved from reference TRBV3-1 and TRBJ1-6, is DTAVSQTPKYLVTQMGNDKSIKCEQNLGHDTMYWYKQDSKKFLKIMFSYNNKELIINETVPNRFSPKSPDKAHLNLHINSLELGDSAVYFCASSQDSGRTNSPLHFGNGTRLTVT.